The 6 T cell receptor beta chains given below trace back to one sample, sequenced in a study of blood T cell repertoires in COVID-19. The protocol was immunoSEQ multiplex PCR, while the TCRdb copy is restricted to in-frame clones and leaves out a portion. The repertoire includes approximately 390,000 clones, just under 90% of them detected once, and roughly a tenth sits in the top ten. The specimen sequenced was PBMCs or T cells enriched from blood (not recorded which). The receptors were gathered from a woman aged 50 to 60 who had recovered from COVID-19.

This sequence joins TRBV19 and TRBJ1-2; 7 positions agree with TRBD1. CDR1 is LNHDA, CDR2 SQIVND, per germline (reference sequence). The CDR3 is 14 residues long. V lost 2 bases and J lost 3; bases outside the gene matches: 3. CDR3 bases: TGTGCCAGTAGTATACAGGGGGAGGACTATGGCTACACCTTC. Translation gives CASSIQGEDYGYTF.

This rearrangement joins TRBV5-6 to TRBJ1-5; D possibly corresponds to TRBD1 (6 bases). In germline, CDR1 is SGHDT, CDR2 YYEEEE. The germline V and J ends were trimmed by 5 bases and 3 bases, with 24 bases remaining between them. This CDR3 has 18 amino acids. As DNA, the CDR3 is TGTGCCAGCAGTTTCACAGACCAGGGGTTGAGGGCCAATCAGCCCCAGCATTTT. As protein: CASSFTDQGLRANQPQHF.

The chain recombines TRBV6-2 or TRBV6-3 with TRBJ2-1; 7 bases align to TRBD1. This CDR3 spans 16 amino acids. The V segment lost 6 bases and the J segment 6 bases; nucleotides outside the gene matches: 14. Germline V gives CDR1 MNHEY, CDR2 SVGEGT. The CDR3 nucleotides read TGTGCCAGCAGCCGCTCACAGGGGCATACTCGCAATGAGCAGTTCTTC. This sequence encodes CASSRSQGHTRNEQFF.

The rearrangement uses TRBV28 and TRBJ1-1; D is uncertain. V was clipped by 4 bases and J by 4 bases, with 10 bases between them. CDR1 MDHEN and CDR2 SYDVKM come from the germline V gene. The CDR3 is 13 residues long. CDR3 region: CASSSGKRTEAFF. In DNA form, the CDR3 reads TGTGCCAGCAGTTCGGGGAAGCGCACTGAAGCTTTCTTT.

V is TRBV18 and J is TRBJ2-1; 9 bases map to TRBD1. The CDR3 sequence is 17 residues long. Germline V gives CDR1 KGHSH, CDR2 LQKENI. V shed 6 bases and J 1 base; nucleotides not matched to a gene: 10. CDR3 loop: CASSPPGQGRSYNEQFF. The CDR3 DNA sequence: TGTGCCAGCTCCCCTCCGGGACAGGGTAGGTCCTACAATGAGCAGTTCTTC.

The chain links TRBV7-9 to TRBJ1-3, with TRBD1 as a possible D gene (6 bases). V lost 7 bases, J lost 0 bases, and 22 bases lay in between. Germline CDR1 is SEHNR and CDR2 is FQNEAQ (reference sequence). This CDR3 has 18 amino acids. In DNA form, the CDR3 reads TGTGCCAGCACCGGATCCGGGACAACTTATTCCTCTGGAAACACCATATATTTT. Protein sequence: CASTGSGTTYSSGNTIYF.